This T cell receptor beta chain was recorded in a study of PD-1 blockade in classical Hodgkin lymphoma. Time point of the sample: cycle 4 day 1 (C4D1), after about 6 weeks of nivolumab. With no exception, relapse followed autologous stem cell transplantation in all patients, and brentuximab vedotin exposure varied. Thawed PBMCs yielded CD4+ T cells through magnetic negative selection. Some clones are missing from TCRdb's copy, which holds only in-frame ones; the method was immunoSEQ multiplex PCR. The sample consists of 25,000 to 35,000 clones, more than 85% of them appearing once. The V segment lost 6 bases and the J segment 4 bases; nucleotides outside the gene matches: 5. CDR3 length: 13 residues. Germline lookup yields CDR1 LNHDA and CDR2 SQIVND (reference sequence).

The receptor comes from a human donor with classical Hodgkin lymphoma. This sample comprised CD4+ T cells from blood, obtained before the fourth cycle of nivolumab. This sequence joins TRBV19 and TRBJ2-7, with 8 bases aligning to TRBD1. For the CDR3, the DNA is TGTGCCAGTAGCCTTGACAGGGGTTACGAGCAGTACTTC. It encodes CASSLDRGYEQYF.